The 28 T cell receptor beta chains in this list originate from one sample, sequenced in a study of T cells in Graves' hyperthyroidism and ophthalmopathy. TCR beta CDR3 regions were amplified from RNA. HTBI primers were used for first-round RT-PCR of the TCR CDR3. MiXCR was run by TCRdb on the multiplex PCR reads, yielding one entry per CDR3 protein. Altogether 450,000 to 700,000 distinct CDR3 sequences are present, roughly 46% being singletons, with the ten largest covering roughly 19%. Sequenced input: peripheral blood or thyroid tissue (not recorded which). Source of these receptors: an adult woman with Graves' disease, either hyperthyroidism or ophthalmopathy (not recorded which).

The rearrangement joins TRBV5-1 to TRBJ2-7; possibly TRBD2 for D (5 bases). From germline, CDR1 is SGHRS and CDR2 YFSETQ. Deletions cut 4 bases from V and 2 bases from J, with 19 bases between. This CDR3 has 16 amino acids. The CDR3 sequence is CASSDPRTRKPYEQYF. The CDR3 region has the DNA TGCGCCAGCAGCGATCCTAGAACTAGAAAACCCTACGAGCAGTACTTC.

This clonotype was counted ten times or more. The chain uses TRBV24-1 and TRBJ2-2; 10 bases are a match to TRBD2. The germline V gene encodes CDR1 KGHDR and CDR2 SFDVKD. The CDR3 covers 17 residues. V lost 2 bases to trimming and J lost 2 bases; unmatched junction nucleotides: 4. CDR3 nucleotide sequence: TGTGCCACCAGTGATTCTGGACTAGCGGTCAACACCGGGGAGCTGTTTTTT. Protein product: CATSDSGLAVNTGELFF.

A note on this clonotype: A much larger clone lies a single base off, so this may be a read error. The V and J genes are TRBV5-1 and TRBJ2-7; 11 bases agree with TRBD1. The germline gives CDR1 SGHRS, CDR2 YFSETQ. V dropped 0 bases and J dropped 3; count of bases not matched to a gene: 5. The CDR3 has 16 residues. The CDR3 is CASSLATGTGGYEQYF. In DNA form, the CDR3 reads TGCGCCAGCAGCTTGGCCACCGGGACAGGGGGCTACGAGCAGTACTTC.

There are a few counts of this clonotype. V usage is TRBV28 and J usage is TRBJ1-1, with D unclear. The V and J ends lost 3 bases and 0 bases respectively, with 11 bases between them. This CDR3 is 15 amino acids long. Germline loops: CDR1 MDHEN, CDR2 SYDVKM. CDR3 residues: CASSFYTEMNTEAFF. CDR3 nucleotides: TGTGCCAGCAGTTTTTACACAGAGATGAACACTGAAGCTTTCTTT.

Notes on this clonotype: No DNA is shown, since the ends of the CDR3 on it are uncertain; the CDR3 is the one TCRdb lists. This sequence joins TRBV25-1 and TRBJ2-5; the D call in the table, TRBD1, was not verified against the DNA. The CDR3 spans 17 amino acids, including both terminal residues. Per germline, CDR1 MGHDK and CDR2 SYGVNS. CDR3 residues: CACSARDSVGGVETQYF.

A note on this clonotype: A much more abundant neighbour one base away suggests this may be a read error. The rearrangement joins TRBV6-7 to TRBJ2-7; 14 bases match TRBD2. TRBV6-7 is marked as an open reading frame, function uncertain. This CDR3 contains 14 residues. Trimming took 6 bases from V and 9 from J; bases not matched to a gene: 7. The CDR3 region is CASSPGLAGVRQYF. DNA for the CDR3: TGTGCCAGCAGCCCGGGACTAGCGGGAGTCAGGCAGTACTTC.

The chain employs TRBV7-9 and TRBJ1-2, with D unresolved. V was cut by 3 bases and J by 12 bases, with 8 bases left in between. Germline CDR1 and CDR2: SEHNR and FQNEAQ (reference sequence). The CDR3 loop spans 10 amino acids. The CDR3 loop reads CASSFLGNTF. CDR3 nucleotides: TGTGCCAGCAGCTTCCTCGGAAACACCTTC.

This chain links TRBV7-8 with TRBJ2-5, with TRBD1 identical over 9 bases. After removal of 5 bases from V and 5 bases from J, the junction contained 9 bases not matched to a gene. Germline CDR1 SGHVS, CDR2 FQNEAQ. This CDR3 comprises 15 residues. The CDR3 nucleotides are TGTGCCAGCAGCCCCGGACAGGGGAAAGGGGAGACCCAGTACTTC. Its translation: CASSPGQGKGETQYF.

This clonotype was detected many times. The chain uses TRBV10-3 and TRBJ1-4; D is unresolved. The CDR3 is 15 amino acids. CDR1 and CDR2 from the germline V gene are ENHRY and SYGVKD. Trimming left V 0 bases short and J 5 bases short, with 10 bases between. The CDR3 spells CAISESGRKNEKLFF. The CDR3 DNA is TGTGCCATCAGTGAGTCGGGCAGGAAGAATGAAAAACTGTTTTTT.

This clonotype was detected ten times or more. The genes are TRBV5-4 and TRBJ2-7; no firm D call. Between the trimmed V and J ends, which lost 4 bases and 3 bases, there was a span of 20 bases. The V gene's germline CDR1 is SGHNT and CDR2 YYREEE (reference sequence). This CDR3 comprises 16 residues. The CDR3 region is CASSARGPASYYEQYF. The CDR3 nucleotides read TGTGCCAGCAGCGCCCGAGGTCCAGCGAGCTACTACGAGCAGTACTTC. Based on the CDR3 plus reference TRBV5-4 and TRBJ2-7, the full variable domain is ETGVTQSPTHLIKTRGQQVTLRCSSQSGHNTVSWYQQALGQGPQFIFQYYREEENGRGNFPPRFSGLQFPNYSSELNVNALELDDSALYLCASSARGPASYYEQYFGPGTRLTVT.

The CDR3 bases are TGTGCCAGCAGTGCCAGACTAGCGGGAGATCTAGAGACCCAGTACTTC. It codes for CASSARLAGDLETQYF. The chain has TRBV7-9 and TRBJ2-5; 12 nucleotides line up with TRBD2. Germline V gene sequence: CDR1 SEHNR, CDR2 FQNEAQ (reference sequence). V gave up 6 bases and J gave up 4 bases; unmatched junction bases: 9. The CDR3 consists of 16 residues.

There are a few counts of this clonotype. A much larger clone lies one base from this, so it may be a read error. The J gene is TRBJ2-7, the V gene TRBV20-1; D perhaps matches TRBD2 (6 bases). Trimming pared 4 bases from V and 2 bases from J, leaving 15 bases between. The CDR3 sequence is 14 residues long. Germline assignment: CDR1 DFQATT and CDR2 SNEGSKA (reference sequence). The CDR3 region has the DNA TGCAGTGCTACGAAGGCTAGCGAGACCTACGAGCAGTACTTC. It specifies CSATKASETYEQYF.

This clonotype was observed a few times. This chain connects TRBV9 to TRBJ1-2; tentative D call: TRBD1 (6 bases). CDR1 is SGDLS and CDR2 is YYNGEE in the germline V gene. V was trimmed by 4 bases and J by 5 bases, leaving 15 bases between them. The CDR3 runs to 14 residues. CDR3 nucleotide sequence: TGTGCCAGCAGCCTGGGGGGGGCGCGGTATGGCTACACCTTC. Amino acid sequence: CASSLGGARYGYTF.

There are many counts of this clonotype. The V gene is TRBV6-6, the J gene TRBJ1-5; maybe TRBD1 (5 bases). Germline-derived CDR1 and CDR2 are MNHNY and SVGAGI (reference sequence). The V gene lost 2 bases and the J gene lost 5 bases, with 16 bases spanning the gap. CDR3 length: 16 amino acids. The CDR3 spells CASSYRPGAGDQPQHF. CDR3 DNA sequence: TGTGCCAGCAGTTACCGACCTGGGGCGGGGGATCAGCCCCAGCATTTT.

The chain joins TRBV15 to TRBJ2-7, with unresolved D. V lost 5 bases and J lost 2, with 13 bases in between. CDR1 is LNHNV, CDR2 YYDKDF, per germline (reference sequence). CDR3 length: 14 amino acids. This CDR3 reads CATSPGGYAYEQYF. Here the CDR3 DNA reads TGTGCCACCAGCCCCGGCGGATACGCCTACGAGCAGTACTTC.

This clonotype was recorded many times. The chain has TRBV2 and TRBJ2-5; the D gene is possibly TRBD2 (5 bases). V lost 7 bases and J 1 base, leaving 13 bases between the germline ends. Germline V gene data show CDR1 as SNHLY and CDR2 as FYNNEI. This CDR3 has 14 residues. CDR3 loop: CASTTGTFQETQYF. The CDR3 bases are TGTGCCAGCACCACGGGAACTTTCCAAGAGACCCAGTACTTC.

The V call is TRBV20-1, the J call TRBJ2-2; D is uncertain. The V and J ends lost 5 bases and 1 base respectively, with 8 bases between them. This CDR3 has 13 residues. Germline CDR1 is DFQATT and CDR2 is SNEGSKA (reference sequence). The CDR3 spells CSAYPGNTGELFF. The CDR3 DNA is TGCAGTGCTTACCCGGGGAACACCGGGGAGCTGTTTTTT.

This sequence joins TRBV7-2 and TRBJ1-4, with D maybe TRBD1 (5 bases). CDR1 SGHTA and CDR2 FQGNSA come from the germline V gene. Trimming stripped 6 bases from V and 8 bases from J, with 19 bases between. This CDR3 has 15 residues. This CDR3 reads CASSVGTSGWEKLFF. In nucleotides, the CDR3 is TGTGCCAGCAGTGTCGGGACCTCCGGCTGGGAAAAACTGTTTTTT.

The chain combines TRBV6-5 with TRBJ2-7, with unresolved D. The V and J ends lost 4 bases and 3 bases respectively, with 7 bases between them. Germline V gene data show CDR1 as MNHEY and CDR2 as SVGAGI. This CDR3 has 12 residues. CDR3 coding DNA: TGTGCCAGCAGTTTAATGGTCTACGAGCAGTACTTC. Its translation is CASSLMVYEQYF.

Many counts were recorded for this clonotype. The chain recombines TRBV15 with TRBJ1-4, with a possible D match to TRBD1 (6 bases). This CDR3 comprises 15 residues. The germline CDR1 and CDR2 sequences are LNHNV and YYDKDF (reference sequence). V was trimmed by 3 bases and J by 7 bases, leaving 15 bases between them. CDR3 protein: CATSREQGEGEKLFF. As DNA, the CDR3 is TGTGCCACCAGCAGGGAACAGGGCGAGGGTGAAAAACTGTTTTTT.

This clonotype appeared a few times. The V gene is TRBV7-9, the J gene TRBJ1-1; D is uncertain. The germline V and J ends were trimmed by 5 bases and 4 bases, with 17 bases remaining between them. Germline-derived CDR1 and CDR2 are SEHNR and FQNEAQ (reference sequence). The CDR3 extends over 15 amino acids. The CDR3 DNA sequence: TGTGCCAGCAGCCAGACGGGGTTGGGCGGCACTGAAGCTTTCTTT. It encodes CASSQTGLGGTEAFF. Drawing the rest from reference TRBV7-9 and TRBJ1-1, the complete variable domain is DTGVSQNPRHKITKRGQNVTFRCDPISEHNRLYWYRQTLGQGPEFLTYFQNEAQLEKSRLLSDRFSAERPKGSFSTLEIQRTEQGDSAMYLCASSQTGLGGTEAFFGQGTRLTVV.

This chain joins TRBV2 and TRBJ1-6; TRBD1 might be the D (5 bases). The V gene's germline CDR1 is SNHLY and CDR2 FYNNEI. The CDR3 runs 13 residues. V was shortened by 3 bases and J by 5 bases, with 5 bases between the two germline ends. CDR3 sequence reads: CASSDRDNSPLHF. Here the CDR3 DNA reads TGTGCCAGCAGTGACAGGGATAATTCACCCCTCCACTTT.

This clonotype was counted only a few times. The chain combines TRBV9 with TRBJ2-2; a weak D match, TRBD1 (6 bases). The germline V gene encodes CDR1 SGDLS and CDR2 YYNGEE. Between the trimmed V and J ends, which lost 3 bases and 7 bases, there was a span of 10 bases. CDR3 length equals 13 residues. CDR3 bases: TGTGCCAGCAGCGGGGGGCGTATCGGGGAGCTGTTTTTT. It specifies CASSGGRIGELFF.

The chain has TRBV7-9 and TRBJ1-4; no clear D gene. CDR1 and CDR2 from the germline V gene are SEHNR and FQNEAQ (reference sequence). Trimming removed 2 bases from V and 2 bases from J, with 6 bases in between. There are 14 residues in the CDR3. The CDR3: CASSLFGTNEKLFF. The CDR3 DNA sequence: TGTGCCAGCAGCTTATTCGGTACTAATGAAAAACTGTTTTTT.

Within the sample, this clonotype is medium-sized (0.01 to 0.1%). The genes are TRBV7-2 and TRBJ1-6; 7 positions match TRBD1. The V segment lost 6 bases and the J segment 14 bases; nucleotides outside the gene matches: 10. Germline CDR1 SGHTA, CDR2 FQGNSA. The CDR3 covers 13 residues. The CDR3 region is CASSSRQGASLHF. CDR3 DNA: TGTGCCAGCAGTTCCCGACAGGGAGCCTCCCTCCACTTT.

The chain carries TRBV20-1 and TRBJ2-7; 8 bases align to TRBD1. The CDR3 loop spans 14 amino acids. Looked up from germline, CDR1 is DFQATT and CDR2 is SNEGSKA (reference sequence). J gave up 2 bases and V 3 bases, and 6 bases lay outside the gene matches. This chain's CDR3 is CSASNRGTTYEQYF. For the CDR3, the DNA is TGCAGTGCTAGTAACAGGGGGACAACCTACGAGCAGTACTTC.

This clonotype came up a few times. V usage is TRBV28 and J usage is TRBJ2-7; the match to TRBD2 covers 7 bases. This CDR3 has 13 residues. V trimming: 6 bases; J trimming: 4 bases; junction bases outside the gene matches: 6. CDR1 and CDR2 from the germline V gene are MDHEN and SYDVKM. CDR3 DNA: TGTGCCAGCAGGGGAGGGTTTAAGTACGAGCAGTACTTC. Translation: CASRGGFKYEQYF.

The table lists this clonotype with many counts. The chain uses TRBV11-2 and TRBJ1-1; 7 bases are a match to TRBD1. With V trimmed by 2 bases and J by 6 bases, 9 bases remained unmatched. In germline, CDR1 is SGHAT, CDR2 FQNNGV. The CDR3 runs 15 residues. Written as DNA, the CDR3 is TGTGCCAGCAGCTTAAAGGAGGGGGCCCGCGCTGAAGCTTTCTTT. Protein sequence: CASSLKEGARAEAFF.